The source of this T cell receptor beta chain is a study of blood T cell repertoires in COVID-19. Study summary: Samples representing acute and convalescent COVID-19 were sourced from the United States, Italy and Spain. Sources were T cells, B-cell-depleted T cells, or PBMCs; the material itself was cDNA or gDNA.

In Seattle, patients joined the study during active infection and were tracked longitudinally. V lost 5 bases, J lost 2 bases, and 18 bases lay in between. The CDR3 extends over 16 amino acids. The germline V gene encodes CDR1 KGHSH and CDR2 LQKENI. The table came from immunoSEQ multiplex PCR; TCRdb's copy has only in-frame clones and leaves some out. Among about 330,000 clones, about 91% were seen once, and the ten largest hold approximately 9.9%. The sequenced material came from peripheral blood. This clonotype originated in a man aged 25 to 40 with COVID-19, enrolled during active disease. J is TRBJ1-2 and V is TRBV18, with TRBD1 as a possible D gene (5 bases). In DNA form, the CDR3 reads TGTGCCAGCTCAGAGCTCGGACACCTCCGGAACTATGGCTACACCTTC. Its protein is CASSELGHLRNYGYTF.